These 4 T cell receptor beta chains share one sample of origin, sequenced in a study of blood T cell repertoires in COVID-19. The repertoire was sequenced with immunoSEQ multiplex PCR; TCRdb's copy has only in-frame clones and lacks some. Of around 70,000 clones in the sample, approximately 90% were seen once. Input material: peripheral blood. The receptors stem from a woman in her sixties or seventies with active COVID-19.

The gene calls are TRBV5-4 and TRBJ2-3, with a possible D match to TRBD1 (6 bases). This CDR3 region has 14 residues. Germline V lookup: CDR1 SGHNT, CDR2 YYREEE (reference sequence). The V end lost 1 base, the J end lost 4 bases, and 10 bases lay between the germline ends. This CDR3 is CASSLTQGADTQYF. CDR3 bases: TGTGCCAGCAGCTTGACACAGGGCGCAGATACGCAGTATTTT.

This clone was recorded a few times. The chain has TRBV28 and TRBJ1-1, with TRBD1 matching over 7 bases. V shed 8 bases and J 10 bases; nucleotides not matched to a gene: 10. In germline, CDR1 is MDHEN, CDR2 SYDVKM. The CDR3 has 12 amino acids. DNA of the CDR3: TGTGCCAGCCTAAGCACAGGGGTAGGAGCTTTCTTT. This encodes CASLSTGVGAFF.

The chain joins TRBV5-1 to TRBJ1-1, with a possible D match to TRBD1 (6 bases). This CDR3 has 14 residues. Germline V CDR1 and CDR2: SGHRS, YFSETQ. The V gene lost 3 bases and the J gene lost 0 bases, with 9 bases spanning the gap. In DNA form, the CDR3 reads TGCGCCAGCAGCTCAGGACAGATGAACACTGAAGCTTTCTTT. It specifies CASSSGQMNTEAFF.

This clone came up once. The V and J genes are TRBV11-2 and TRBJ1-1, with 7 positions matching TRBD1. The V gene end was trimmed by 5 bases and the J gene end by 1 base; junction bases not matched to a gene: 7. The CDR3 consists of 15 residues. Germline lookup yields CDR1 SGHAT and CDR2 FQNNGV. CDR3 nucleotides: TGTGCCAGCAGCCCCGACAGGGTTAGGAACACTGAAGCTTTCTTT. Amino acids: CASSPDRVRNTEAFF.